This is a list of T cell receptor beta chains from one sample in a study of molecular identifiers for immune sequencing clone quantification. TCRdb ran MiXCR on the PCR reads and lists one entry per CDR3 protein. This table has approximately 63,000 distinct CDR3 sequences, around 19% appearing once. Sequenced material: naive CD8+ T cells from blood, with Jurkat cell RNA spiked in. The receptors were sampled from a human donor in good health. Some libraries in this study had Jurkat cell RNA spiked in. Each CDR3 is given with its conserved first and last residue. A D gene is named only where the DNA matches it firmly. Rows may omit the clone size; those that give it use once, few, many or a size class.

V gene	CDR3 length	clone size	D gene	J gene	CDR3 protein	CDR3 DNA
TRBV20-1	14	NA	NA	TRBJ1-3	CGAIDSNSGNTVYF	TGCGGTGCTATAGACAGCAACTCTGGAAACACCGTATATTTT
TRBV20-1	15	many	NA	TRBJ2-3	CSAGRTGPVTDTQYF	TGCAGTGCTGGCCGAACCGGGCCGGTCACAGATACGCAGTATTTT
TRBV30	15	NA	NA	TRBJ1-5	CARSPTVYSNQPQNF	TGTGCCCGGAGCCCGACGGTTTATAGCAATCAGCCCCAGAATTTT
TRBV28	14	many	TRBD1	TRBJ2-7	CASSLPGGDYEQYF	TGTGCCAGCAGTTTGCCAGGGGGCGATTACGAGCAGTACTTC
TRBV5-6	16	many	NA	TRBJ1-5	CASSLAGGGSNQPQHF	TGTGCCAGCAGCTTGGCTGGGGGTGGAAGCAATCAGCCCCAGCATTTT
TRBV28	12	many	NA	TRBJ2-7	CASSAGAYEQYF	TGTGCCAGCTCAGCTGGGGCCTACGAGCAGTACTTC
TRBV7-9	13	many	NA	TRBJ2-7	CASSLELAYEQYF	TGTGCCAGCAGCTTAGAACTAGCCTACGAGCAGTACTTC
TRBV10-3	12	many	NA	TRBJ2-3	CAISESTDTQYF	TGTGCCATCAGTGAGTCCACAGATACGCAGTATTTT
TRBV20-1	17	many	NA	TRBJ2-7	CSARTNVRTTSIYEQYF	TGCAGTGCTAGAACTAACGTCCGGACTACCTCTATCTACGAGCAGTACTTC
TRBV20-1	15	many	NA	TRBJ2-6	CSARKPGQGANVLTF	TGCAGTGCTCGCAAACCAGGGCAAGGGGCCAACGTCCTGACTTTC
TRBV7-9	15	few	NA	TRBJ1-1	CASSWAGAPRTEAFF	TGTGCCAGCAGCTGGGCCGGGGCCCCAAGGACTGAAGCTTTCTTT
TRBV7-9	17	many	NA	TRBJ2-1	CASSLVVSRPSYNEQFF	TGTGCCAGCAGCTTAGTAGTCAGCCGACCCTCCTACAATGAGCAGTTCTTC
TRBV4-1	12	many	NA	TRBJ2-1	CASSLPDPEQFF	TGCGCCAGCAGCCTCCCCGACCCCGAGCAGTTCTTC
TRBV12-3/TRBV12-4	12	few	NA	TRBJ1-2	CASSRDPYGYTF	TGTGCCAGCAGCCGGGACCCCTATGGCTACACCTTC
TRBV29-1	13	many	NA	TRBJ1-1	CSEAETENTEAFF	TGCAGTGAAGCAGAGACCGAGAACACTGAAGCTTTCTTT
TRBV7-9	13	many	TRBD2	TRBJ2-7	CASQTRRESEQYF	TGTGCCAGCCAAACGAGGCGGGAGAGCGAGCAGTACTTC
TRBV5-8	17	NA	NA	TRBJ2-7	CASSLGLFVGSVYEQYF	TGTGCCAGCAGCTTGGGGCTTTTTGTCGGTTCAGTGTACGAGCAGTACTTC
TRBV7-6	15	many	TRBD2	TRBJ2-5	CASSQSRLAGETQYF	TGTGCCAGCAGCCAAAGCCGACTAGCGGGAGAGACCCAGTACTTC
TRBV12-3/TRBV12-4	11	NA	NA	TRBJ2-7	CAGSLGYEQYF	TGTGCCGGCAGTTTAGGGTACGAGCAGTACTTC
TRBV27	14	many	TRBD1	TRBJ1-1	CASSVTGIYTEAFF	TGTGCCAGCAGTGTGACAGGGATTTATACTGAAGCTTTCTTT
TRBV27	14	many	NA	TRBJ2-5	CASSFFLGDETQYF	TGTGCCAGCAGTTTTTTCCTTGGGGACGAGACCCAGTACTTC
TRBV7-9	13	many	NA	TRBJ2-7	CASSLPSSYEQYF	TGTGCCAGCAGCTTACCCAGCTCCTACGAGCAGTACTTC
TRBV6-5	13	NA	NA	TRBJ2-3	CASSPFGLDTQYF	TGTGCCAGCAGCCCATTCGGTCTAGATACGCAGTATTTT
TRBV4-1	13	many	NA	TRBJ2-5	CASSSPYEETQYF	TGCGCCAGCAGCTCGCCCTATGAAGAGACCCAGTACTTC
TRBV20-1	14	many	NA	TRBJ2-7	CSARAMVTGYEQYF	TGCAGTGCTAGAGCTATGGTTACCGGCTACGAGCAGTACTTC
TRBV19	14	NA	NA	TRBJ2-1	CASRSPESYNEQFF	TGTGCCAGTAGATCACCCGAGTCCTACAATGAGCAGTTCTTC
TRBV9	16	few	TRBD1	TRBJ2-7	CASSSNAGTGNYEQYF	TGTGCCAGCAGCTCCAACGCCGGGACAGGGAATTACGAGCAGTACTTC
TRBV28	12	NA	NA	TRBJ2-7	CASRMTAYEQYF	TGTGCCAGCAGGATGACAGCCTACGAGCAGTACTTC
TRBV10-3	15	medium-sized	NA	TRBJ1-1	CAISDIGVFDTEAFF	TGTGCCATCAGTGATATAGGGGTGTTCGACACTGAAGCTTTCTTT
TRBV20-1	14	NA	NA	TRBJ1-1	CSARSGPLKNVAFF	TGCAGTGCTAGATCGGGGCCCCTGAAGAACGTAGCTTTCTTT
TRBV10-3	15	many	NA	TRBJ2-3	CAISERDRQTDTQYF	TGTGCCATCAGTGAAAGGGACCGCCAAACAGATACGCAGTATTTT
TRBV11-3	14	many	TRBD2	TRBJ2-7	CASSLGGGPYEQYF	TGTGCCAGCAGCTTAGGCGGGGGACCCTACGAGCAGTACTTC